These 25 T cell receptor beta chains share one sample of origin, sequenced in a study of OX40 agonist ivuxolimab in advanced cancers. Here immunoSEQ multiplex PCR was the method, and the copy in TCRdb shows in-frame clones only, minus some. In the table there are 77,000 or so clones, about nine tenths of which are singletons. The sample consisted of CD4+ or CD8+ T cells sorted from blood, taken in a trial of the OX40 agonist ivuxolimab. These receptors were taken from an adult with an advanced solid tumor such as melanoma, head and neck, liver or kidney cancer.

In DNA, the CDR3 is TGTGCCAGTAGTTTAGTGGGTGAGCAGTTCTTC. It is translated as CASSLVGEQFF. The chain employs TRBV19 and TRBJ2-1; D is unclear. The germline CDR1 and CDR2 sequences are LNHDA and SQIVND (reference sequence). The V and J ends lost 5 bases and 9 bases respectively, with 8 bases between them. The CDR3 contains 11 residues.

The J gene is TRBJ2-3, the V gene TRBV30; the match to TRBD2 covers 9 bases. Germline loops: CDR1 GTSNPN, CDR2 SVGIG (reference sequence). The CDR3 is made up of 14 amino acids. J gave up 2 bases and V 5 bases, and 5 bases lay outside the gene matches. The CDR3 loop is CAWGSGGTTDTQYF. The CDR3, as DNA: TGTGCCTGGGGGAGCGGGGGGACCACAGATACGCAGTATTTT.

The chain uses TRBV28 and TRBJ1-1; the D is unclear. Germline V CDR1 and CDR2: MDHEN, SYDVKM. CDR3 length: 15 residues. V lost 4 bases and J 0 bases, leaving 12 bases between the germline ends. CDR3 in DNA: TGTGCCAGCAGTTCCGCAGGCGTCTTGAACACTGAAGCTTTCTTT. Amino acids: CASSSAGVLNTEAFF.

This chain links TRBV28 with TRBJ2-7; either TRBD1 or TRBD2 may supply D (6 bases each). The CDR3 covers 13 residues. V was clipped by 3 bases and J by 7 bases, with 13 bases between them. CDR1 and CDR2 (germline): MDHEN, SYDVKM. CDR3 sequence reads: CASSFGGQREQYF. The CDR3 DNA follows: TGTGCCAGCAGTTTTGGGGGGCAGAGGGAGCAGTACTTC. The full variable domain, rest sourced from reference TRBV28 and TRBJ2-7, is DVKVTQSSRYLVKRTGEKVFLECVQDMDHENMFWYRQDPGLGLRLIYFSYDVKMKEKGDIPEGYSVSREKKERFSLILESASTNQTSMYLCASSFGGQREQYFGPGTRLTVT.

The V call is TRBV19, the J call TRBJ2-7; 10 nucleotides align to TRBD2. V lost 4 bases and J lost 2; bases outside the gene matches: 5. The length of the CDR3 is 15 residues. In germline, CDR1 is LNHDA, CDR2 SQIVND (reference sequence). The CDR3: CASSSRTSGTYEQYF. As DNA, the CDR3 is TGTGCCAGTAGTAGTAGGACTAGCGGTACCTACGAGCAGTACTTC.

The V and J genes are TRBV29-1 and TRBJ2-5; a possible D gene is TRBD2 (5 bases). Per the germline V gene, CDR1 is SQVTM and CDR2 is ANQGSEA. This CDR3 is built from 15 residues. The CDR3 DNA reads TGCAGTGGCGCTTTTTCCGAGGGAGTATGGGAGACCCAGTACTTC. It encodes CSGAFSEGVWETQYF.

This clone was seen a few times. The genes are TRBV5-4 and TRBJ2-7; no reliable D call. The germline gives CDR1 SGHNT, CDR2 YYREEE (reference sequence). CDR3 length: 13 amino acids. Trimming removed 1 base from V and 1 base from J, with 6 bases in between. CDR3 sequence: CASSLRPSYEQYF. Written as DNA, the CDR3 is TGTGCCAGCAGCTTGCGCCCATCCTACGAGCAGTACTTC.

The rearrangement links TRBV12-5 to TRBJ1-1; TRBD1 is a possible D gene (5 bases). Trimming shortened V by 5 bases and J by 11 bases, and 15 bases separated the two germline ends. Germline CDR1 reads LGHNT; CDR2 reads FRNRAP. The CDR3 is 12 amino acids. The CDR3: CASGRDGSGAFF. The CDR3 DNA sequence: TGTGCTAGTGGTAGGGACGGATCGGGGGCTTTCTTT.

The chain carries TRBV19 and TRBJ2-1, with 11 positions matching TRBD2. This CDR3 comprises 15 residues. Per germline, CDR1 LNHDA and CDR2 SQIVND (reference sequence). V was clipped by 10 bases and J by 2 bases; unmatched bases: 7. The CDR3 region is CATRGGLAAYNEQFF. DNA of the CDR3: TGTGCCACCCGGGGGGGACTAGCGGCCTACAATGAGCAGTTCTTC.

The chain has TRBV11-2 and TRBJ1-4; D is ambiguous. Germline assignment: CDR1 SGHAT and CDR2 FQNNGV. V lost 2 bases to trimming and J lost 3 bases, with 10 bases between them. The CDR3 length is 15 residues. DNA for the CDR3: TGTGCCAGCAGCTTATCTCCCTCATCTAATGAAAAACTGTTTTTT. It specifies CASSLSPSSNEKLFF.

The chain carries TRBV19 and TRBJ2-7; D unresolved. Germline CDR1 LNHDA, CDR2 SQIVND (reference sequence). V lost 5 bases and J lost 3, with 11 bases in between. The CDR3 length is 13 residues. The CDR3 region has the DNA TGTGCCAGTAGTTATCAGAGGAACTACGAGCAGTACTTC. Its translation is CASSYQRNYEQYF.

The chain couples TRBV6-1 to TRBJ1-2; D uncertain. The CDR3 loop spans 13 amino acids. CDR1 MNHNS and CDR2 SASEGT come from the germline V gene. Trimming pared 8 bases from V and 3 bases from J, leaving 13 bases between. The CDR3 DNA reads TGTGCCAGCCTGCCCGGGAATCACTATGGCTACACCTTC. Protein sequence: CASLPGNHYGYTF.

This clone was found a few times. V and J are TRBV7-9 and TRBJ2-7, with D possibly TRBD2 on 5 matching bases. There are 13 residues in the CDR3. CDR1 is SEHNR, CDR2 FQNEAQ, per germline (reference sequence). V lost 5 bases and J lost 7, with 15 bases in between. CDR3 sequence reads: CASSPQGGGEQYF. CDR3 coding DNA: TGTGCCAGCAGCCCCCAAGGCGGCGGGGAGCAGTACTTC.

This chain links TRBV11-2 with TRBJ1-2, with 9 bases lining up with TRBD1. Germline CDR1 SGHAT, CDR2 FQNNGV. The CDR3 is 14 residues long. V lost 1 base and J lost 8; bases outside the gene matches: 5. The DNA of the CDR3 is TGTGCCAGCAGCTTAGGACAGGGGGTAGGGGGCTACACCTTC. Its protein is CASSLGQGVGGYTF.

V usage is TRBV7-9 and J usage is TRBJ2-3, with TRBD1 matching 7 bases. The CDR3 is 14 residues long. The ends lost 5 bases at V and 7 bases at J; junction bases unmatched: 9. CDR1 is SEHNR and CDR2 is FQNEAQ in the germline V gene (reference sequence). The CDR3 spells CASSLTQGVYTQYF. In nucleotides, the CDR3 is TGTGCCAGCAGCCTCACCCAGGGGGTCTATACGCAGTATTTT.

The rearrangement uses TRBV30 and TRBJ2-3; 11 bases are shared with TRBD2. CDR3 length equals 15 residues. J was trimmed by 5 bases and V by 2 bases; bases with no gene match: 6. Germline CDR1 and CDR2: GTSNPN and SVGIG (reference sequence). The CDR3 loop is CAWSLAGGQRDTQYF. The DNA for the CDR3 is TGTGCCTGGAGTTTAGCGGGGGGGCAAAGAGATACGCAGTATTTT.

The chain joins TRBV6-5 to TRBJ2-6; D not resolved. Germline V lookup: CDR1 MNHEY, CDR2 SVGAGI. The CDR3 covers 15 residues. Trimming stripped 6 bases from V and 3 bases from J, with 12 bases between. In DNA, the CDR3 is TGTGCCAGCAGCGAAAGTAGGGTTGGGGCCAACGTCCTGACTTTC. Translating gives CASSESRVGANVLTF.

CDR3 protein: CASSATPEGPQHF. The CDR3 coding sequence is TGTGCCAGCAGCGCCACACCGGAGGGGCCCCAGCATTTT. V gene TRBV9 combines with J gene TRBJ1-5; D remains unclear. V lost 3 bases and J lost 9, with 13 bases in between. Germline CDR1 and CDR2: SGDLS and YYNGEE. CDR3 length equals 13 residues. The full variable domain, its missing parts supplied by reference TRBV9 and TRBJ1-5, is DSGVTQTPKHLITATGQRVTLRCSPRSGDLSVYWYQQSLDQGLQFLIQYYNGEERAKGNILERFSAQQFPDLHSELNLSSLELGDSALYFCASSATPEGPQHFGDGTRLSIL.

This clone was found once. CDR3 nucleotides: TGTGCCAGCAGCTTTCGGGACAGCTACGAGCAGTACTTC. Residues: CASSFRDSYEQYF. The V call is TRBV7-9, the J call TRBJ2-7, with 7 nucleotides matching TRBD1. V gave up 3 bases and J gave up 3 bases; unmatched junction bases: 2. Germline V gene sequence: CDR1 SEHNR, CDR2 FQNEAQ (reference sequence). The CDR3 has 13 amino acids.

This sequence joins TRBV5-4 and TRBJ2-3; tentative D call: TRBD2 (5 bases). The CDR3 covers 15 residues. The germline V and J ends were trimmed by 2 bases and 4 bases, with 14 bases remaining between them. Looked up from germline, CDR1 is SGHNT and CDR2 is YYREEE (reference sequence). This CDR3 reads CASSFNEGPSDTQYF. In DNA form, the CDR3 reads TGTGCCAGCAGCTTTAATGAGGGCCCGTCAGATACGCAGTATTTT.

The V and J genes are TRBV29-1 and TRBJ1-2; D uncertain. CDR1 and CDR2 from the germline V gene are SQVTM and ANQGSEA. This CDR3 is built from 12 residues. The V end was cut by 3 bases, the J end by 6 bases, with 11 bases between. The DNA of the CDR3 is TGCAGCGTTGATAGGCAAGGAAATGGCTACACCTTC. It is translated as CSVDRQGNGYTF.

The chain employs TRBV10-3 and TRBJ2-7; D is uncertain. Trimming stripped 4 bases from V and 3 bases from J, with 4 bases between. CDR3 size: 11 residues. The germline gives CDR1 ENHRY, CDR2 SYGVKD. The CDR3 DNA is TGTGCCATCAGTGCGTTCTACGAGCAGTACTTC. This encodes CAISAFYEQYF.

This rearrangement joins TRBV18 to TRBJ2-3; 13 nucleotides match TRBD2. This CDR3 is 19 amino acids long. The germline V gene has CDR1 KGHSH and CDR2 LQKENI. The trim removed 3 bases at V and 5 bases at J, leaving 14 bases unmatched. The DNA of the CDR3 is TGTGCCAGCTCACCCCTACTGACTAGCGGGGGGCCCCGAGGAGATACGCAGTATTTT. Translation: CASSPLLTSGGPRGDTQYF.

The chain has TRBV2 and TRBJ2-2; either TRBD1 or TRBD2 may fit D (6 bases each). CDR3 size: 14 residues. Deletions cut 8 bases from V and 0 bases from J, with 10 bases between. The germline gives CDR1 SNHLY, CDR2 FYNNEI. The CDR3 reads CASRGRANTGELFF. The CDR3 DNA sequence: TGTGCCAGCCGGGGGCGAGCGAACACCGGGGAGCTGTTTTTT.

The CDR3 nucleotides are TGTGCCAGTAGCCAATTCCGGCAGGTCCAAGAGACCCAGTACTTC. Protein sequence: CASSQFRQVQETQYF. V is TRBV19 and J is TRBJ2-5, with D uncertain. Germline CDR1 reads LNHDA; CDR2 reads SQIVND (reference sequence). The CDR3 sequence is 15 residues long. V was cut by 6 bases and J by 1 base, with 15 bases left in between.